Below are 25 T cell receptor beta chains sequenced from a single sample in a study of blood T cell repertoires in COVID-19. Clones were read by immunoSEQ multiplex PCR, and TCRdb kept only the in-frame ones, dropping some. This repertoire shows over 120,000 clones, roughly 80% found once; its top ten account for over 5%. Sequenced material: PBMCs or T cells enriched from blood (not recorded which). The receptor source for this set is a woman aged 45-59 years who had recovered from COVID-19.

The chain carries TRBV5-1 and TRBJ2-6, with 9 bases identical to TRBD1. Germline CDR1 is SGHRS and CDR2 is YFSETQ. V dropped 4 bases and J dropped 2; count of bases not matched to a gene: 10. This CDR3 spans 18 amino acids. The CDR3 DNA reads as TGCGCCAGCAGCATCTGGACAGGGGTCGTCGCTGGGGCCAACGTCCTGACTTTC. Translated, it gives CASSIWTGVVAGANVLTF.

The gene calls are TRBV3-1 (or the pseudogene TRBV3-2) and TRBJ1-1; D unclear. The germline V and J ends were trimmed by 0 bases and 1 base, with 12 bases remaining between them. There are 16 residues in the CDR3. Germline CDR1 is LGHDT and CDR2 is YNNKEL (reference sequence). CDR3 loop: CASSQDRFRENTEAFF. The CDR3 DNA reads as TGTGCCAGCAGCCAAGATAGATTTCGGGAGAACACTGAAGCTTTCTTT.

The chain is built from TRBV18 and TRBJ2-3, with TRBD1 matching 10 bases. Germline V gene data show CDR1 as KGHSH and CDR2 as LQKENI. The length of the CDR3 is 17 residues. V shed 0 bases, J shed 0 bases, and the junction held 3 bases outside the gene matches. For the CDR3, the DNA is TGTGCCAGCTCACCACCGGGACAGGGGCCCAGCACAGATACGCAGTATTTT. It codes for CASSPPGQGPSTDTQYF.

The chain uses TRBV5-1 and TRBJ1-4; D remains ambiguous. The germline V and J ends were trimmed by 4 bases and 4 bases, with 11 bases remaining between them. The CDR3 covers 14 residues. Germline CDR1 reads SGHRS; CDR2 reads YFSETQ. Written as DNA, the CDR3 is TGCGCCAGCAGCGGCGAGGGTTTTAATGAAAAACTGTTTTTT. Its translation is CASSGEGFNEKLFF.

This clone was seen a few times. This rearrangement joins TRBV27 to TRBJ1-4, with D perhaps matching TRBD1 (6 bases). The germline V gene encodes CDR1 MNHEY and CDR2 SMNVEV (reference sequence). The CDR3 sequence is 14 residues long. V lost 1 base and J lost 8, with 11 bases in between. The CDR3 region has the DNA TGTGCCAGCAGTTTATTTCAGGGGATGGAAAAACTGTTTTTT. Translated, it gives CASSLFQGMEKLFF.

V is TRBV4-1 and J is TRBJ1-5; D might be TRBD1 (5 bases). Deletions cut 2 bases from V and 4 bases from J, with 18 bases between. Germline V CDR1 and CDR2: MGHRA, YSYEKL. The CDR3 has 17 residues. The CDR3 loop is CASSQSSEDTYNQPQHF. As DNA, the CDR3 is TGCGCCAGCAGCCAAAGTTCCGAGGACACCTATAATCAGCCCCAGCATTTT.

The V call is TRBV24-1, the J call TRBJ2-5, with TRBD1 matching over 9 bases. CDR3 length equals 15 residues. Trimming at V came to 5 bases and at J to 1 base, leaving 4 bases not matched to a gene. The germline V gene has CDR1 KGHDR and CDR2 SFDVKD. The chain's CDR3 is CATSGSDRGQETQYF. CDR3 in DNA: TGTGCCACCAGTGGGTCGGACAGGGGCCAAGAGACCCAGTACTTC.

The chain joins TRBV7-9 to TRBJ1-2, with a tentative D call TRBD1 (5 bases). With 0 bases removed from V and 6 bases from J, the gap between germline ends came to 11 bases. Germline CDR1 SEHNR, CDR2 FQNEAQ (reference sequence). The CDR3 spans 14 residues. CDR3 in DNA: TGTGCCAGCAGCTTAGCGCGGGGGATCGATGGCTACACCTTC. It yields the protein CASSLARGIDGYTF.

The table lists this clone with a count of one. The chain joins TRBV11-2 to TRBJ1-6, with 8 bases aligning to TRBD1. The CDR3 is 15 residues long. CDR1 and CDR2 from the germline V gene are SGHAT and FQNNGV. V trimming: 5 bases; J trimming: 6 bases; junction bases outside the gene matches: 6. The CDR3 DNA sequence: TGTGCCAGCAGCCACTACAGGGGGGGTAATTCACCCCTCCACTTT. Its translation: CASSHYRGGNSPLHF. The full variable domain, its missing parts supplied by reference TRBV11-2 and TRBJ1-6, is EAGVAQSPRYKIIEKRQSVAFWCNPISGHATLYWYQQILGQGPKLLIQFQNNGVVDDSQLPKDRFSAERLKGVDSTLKIQPAKLEDSAVYLCASSHYRGGNSPLHFGNGTRLTVT.

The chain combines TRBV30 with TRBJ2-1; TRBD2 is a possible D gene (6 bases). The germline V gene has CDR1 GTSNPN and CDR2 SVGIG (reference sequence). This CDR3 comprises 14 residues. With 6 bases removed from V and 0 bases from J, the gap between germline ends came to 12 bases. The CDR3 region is CACYGGSSYNEQFF. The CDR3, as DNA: TGTGCCTGTTACGGAGGGAGCTCCTACAATGAGCAGTTCTTC. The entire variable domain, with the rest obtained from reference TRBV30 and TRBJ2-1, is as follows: SQTIHQWPATLVQPVGSPLSLECTVEGTSNPNLYWYRQAAGRGLQLLFYSVGIGQISSEVPQNLSASRPQDRQFILSSKKLLLSDSGFYLCACYGGSSYNEQFFGPGTRLTVL.

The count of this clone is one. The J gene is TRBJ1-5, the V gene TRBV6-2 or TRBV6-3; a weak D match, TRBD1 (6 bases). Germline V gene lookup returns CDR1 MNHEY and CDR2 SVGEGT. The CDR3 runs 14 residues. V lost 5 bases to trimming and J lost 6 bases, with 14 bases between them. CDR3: CASSRTGIGQPQHF. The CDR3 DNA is TGTGCCAGCAGTCGAACAGGGATAGGTCAGCCCCAGCATTTT.

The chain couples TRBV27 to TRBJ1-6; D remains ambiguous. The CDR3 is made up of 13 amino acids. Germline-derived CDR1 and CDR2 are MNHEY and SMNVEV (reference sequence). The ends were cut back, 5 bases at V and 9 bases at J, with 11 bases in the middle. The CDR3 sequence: CASSLFAGSPLHF. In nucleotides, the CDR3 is TGTGCCAGCAGTCTATTTGCCGGTTCACCCCTCCACTTT.

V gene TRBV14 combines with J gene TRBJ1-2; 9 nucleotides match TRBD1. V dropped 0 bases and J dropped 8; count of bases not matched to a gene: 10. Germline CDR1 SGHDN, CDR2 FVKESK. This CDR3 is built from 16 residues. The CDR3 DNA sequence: TGTGCCAGCAGCCAAGACCGGACAGGGGTGGTCTGGGGCTACACCTTC. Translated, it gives CASSQDRTGVVWGYTF.

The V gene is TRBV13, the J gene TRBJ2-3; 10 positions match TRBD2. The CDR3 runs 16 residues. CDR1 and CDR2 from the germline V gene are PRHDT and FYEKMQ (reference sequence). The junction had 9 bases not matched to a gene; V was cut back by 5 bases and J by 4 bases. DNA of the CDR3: TGTGCCAGCAGCCCCGAGACTAGCGGGCCGGCAGATACGCAGTATTTT. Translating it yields CASSPETSGPADTQYF.

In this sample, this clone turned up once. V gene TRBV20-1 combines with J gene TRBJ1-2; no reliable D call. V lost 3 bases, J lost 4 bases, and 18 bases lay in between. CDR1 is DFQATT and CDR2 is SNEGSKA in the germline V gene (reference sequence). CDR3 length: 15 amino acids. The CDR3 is CSASPDSLGGYGYTF. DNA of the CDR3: TGCAGTGCTAGTCCCGACTCCCTCGGAGGCTATGGCTACACCTTC.

The CDR3 region has the DNA TGCGCCAGCAGCTTGGGACTAGCGGAGACCCAGTACTTC. This sequence encodes CASSLGLAETQYF. The V call is TRBV5-1, the J call TRBJ2-5, with 8 bases identical to TRBD2. This CDR3 is 13 amino acids long. V was pared by 0 bases and J by 5 bases, with 0 bases of the junction left unmatched. Germline assignment: CDR1 SGHRS and CDR2 YFSETQ. The full variable domain, rest sourced from reference TRBV5-1 and TRBJ2-5, is KAGVTQTPRYLIKTRGQQVTLSCSPISGHRSVSWYQQTPGQGLQFLFEYFSETQRNKGNFPGRFSGRQFSNSRSEMNVSTLELGDSALYLCASSLGLAETQYFGPGTRLLVL.

The CDR3: CASTREELGNQPQHF. The CDR3 DNA reads TGTGCCAGCACCAGGGAAGAACTGGGTAATCAGCCCCAGCATTTT. This chain uses TRBV2 with TRBJ1-5; D is perhaps TRBD1 (5 bases). Germline V CDR1 and CDR2: SNHLY, FYNNEI. The V gene lost 7 bases and the J gene lost 4 bases, with 17 bases spanning the gap. This CDR3 has 15 amino acids.

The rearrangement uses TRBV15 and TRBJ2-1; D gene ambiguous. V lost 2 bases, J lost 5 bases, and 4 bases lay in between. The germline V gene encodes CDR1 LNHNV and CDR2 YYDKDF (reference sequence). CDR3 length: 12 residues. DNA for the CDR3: TGTGCCACCAGCAGACCCAACAATGAGCAGTTCTTC. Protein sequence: CATSRPNNEQFF.

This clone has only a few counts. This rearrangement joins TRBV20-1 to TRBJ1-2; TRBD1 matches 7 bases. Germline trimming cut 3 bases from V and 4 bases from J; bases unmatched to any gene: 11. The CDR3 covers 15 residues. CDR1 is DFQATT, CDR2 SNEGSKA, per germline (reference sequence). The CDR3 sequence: CSASWNDRVFYGYTF. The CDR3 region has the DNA TGCAGTGCTAGTTGGAATGACAGGGTTTTCTATGGCTACACCTTC.

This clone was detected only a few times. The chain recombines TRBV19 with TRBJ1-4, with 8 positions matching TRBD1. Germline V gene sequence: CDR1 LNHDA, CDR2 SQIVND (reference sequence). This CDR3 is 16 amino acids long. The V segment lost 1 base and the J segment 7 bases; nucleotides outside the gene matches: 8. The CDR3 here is CASSIVAGGGGEKLFF. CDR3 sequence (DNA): TGTGCCAGTAGTATAGTGGCAGGGGGCGGCGGTGAAAAACTGTTTTTT.

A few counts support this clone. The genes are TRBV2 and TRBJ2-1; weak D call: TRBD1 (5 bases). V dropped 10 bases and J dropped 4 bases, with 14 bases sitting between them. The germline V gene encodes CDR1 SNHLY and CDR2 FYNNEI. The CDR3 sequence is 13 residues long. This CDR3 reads CATRTSNYNEQFF. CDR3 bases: TGTGCCACCCGGACATCGAATTACAATGAGCAGTTCTTC.

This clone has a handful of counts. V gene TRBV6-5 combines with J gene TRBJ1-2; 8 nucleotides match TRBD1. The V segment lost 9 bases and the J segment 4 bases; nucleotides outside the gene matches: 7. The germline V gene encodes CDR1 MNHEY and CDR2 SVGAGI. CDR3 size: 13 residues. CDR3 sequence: CASQAGQVYGYTF. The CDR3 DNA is TGTGCCAGTCAGGCGGGACAGGTCTATGGCTACACCTTC.

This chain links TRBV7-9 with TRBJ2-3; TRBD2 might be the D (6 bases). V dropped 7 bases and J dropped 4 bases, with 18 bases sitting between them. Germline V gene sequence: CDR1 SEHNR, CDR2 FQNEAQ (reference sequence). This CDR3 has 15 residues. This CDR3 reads CASTPPGTAADTQYF. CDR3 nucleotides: TGTGCCAGCACCCCACCTGGGACTGCGGCAGATACGCAGTATTTT.

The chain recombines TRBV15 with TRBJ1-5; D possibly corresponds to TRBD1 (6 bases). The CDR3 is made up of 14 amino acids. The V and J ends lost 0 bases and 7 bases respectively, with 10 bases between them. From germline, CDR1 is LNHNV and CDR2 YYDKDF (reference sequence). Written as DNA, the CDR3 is TGTGCCACCAGCAGAGATCAGGGGAACCAGCCCCAGCATTTT. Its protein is CATSRDQGNQPQHF.

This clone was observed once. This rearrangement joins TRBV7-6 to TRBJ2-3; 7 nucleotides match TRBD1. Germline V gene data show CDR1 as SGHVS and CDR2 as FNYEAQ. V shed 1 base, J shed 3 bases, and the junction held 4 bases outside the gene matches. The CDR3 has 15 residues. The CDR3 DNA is TGTGCCAGCAGCTTAGGGGTCAGGGGGACAGATACGCAGTATTTT. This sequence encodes CASSLGVRGTDTQYF.